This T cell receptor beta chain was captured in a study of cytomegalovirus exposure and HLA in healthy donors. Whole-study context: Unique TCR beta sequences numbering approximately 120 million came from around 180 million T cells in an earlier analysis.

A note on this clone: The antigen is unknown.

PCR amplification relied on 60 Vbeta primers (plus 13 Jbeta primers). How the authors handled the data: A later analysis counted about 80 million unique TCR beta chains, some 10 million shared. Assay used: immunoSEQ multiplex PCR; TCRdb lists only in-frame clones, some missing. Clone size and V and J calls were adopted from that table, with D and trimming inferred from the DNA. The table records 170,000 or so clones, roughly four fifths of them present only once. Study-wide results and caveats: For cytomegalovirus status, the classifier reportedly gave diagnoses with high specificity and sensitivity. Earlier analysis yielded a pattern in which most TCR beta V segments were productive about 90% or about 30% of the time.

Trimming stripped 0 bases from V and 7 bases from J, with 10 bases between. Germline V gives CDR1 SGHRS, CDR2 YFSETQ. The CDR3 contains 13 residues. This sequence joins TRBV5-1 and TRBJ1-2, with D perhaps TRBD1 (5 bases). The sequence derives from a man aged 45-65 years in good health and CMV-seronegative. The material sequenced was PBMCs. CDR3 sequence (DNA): TGCGCCAGCAGCTTGGCGGGTAGGGGTGGCTACACCTTC. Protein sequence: CASSLAGRGGYTF.